These 18 T cell receptor beta chains were sequenced from one sample in a study of T cell repertoires in urothelial bladder cancer (dated by TCRdb to the late 2010s). Library preparation employed the immunoSEQ multiplex PCR assay. TCRdb took this table from immuneACCESS and kept in-frame rearrangements with V and J called. Such tables lack part of the clones; where checked against another copy, unresolved V genes explain under half of the gap, and the rest is unexplained. For this sample there are roughly 11,000 clones; around two thirds appear just once. 6.5% to 8.5% of the sample belongs to the ten largest clones. Sequenced input: tumor-infiltrating cells from bladder cancer. The source of these receptors is a human donor with a benign inflammatory bladder lesion.

Written as DNA, the CDR3 is TGTGCCTGGAGTAGAAATGAAAAACTGTTTTTT. Its translation is CAWSRNEKLFF. The chain has TRBV30 and TRBJ1-4; no reliable D call. Trimming removed 2 bases from V and 5 bases from J, with 3 bases in between. CDR3 size: 11 residues. CDR1 is GTSNPN and CDR2 is SVGIG in the germline V gene (reference sequence).

The CDR3 reads CASSQVGVLKQFF. CDR3 nucleotide sequence: TGTGCCAGCAGCCAAGTCGGAGTGTTGAAACAGTTCTTC. The chain employs TRBV14 and TRBJ2-1; D is unresolved. Between the trimmed V and J ends, which lost 1 base and 13 bases, there was a span of 14 bases. Germline V gene sequence: CDR1 SGHDN, CDR2 FVKESK. This CDR3 contains 13 residues.

V is TRBV19 and J is TRBJ1-5, with unresolved D. Germline CDR1 is LNHDA and CDR2 is SQIVND (reference sequence). With 0 bases removed from V and 9 bases from J, the gap between germline ends came to 9 bases. This CDR3 has 13 residues. Here the CDR3 reads CASSIEAVGPQHF. CDR3 DNA: TGTGCCAGTAGTATAGAGGCGGTGGGGCCCCAGCATTTT.

The chain uses TRBV5-1 and TRBJ2-7; 8 bases fit TRBD2. The CDR3 runs to 17 residues. V lost 0 bases and J lost 3; bases outside the gene matches: 11. Germline CDR1 reads SGHRS; CDR2 reads YFSETQ. The CDR3 loop is CASSLALSGGPLYEQYF. CDR3 DNA sequence: TGCGCCAGCAGCTTGGCCCTCTCGGGGGGGCCCCTCTACGAGCAGTACTTC.

The chain links TRBV4-2 to TRBJ2-1; D might be TRBD2 (6 bases). This CDR3 is 15 amino acids long. Deletions cut 0 bases from V and 8 bases from J, with 14 bases between. CDR1 and CDR2 (germline): LGHNA, YNFKEQ. In DNA form, the CDR3 reads TGTGCCAGCAGCCAAGATCCCACGGGGGTTTATGAGCAGTTCTTC. This translates into CASSQDPTGVYEQFF.

This clone was seen more than once but under ten times. This chain links TRBV7-2 with TRBJ1-5; the D is unclear. The CDR3 is 17 residues long. V lost 3 bases and J lost 2, with 17 bases in between. Germline CDR1 is SGHTA and CDR2 is FQGNSA. In nucleotides, the CDR3 is TGTGCCAGCAGCTTCCTCGAGTCGGGATGGGGCAATCAGCCCCAGCATTTT. Translating it yields CASSFLESGWGNQPQHF.

The rearrangement joins TRBV11-3 to TRBJ2-1; maybe TRBD1 (6 bases). Per germline, CDR1 SGHNT and CDR2 YENEEA. Trimming left V 8 bases short and J 5 bases short, with 22 bases between. The CDR3 length is 16 residues. This chain's CDR3 is CASCPQGRKLDNEQFF. The CDR3 DNA reads TGTGCCAGCTGCCCTCAGGGGAGAAAATTAGACAATGAGCAGTTCTTC.

The chain recombines TRBV18 with TRBJ2-2, with TRBD2 identical over 8 bases. Trimming took 3 bases from V and 7 from J; bases not matched to a gene: 4. Germline CDR1 KGHSH, CDR2 LQKENI. The CDR3 runs to 14 residues. The CDR3 region is CASSPAGGHGELFF. The CDR3 DNA reads TGTGCCAGCTCACCGGCGGGGGGCCACGGGGAGCTGTTTTTT.

V usage is TRBV30 and J usage is TRBJ1-3; TRBD1 is a possible D gene (5 bases). Germline V gene data show CDR1 as GTSNPN and CDR2 as SVGIG (reference sequence). The CDR3 covers 11 residues. V was trimmed by 2 bases and J by 10 bases, leaving 9 bases between them. CDR3 region: CAWSWEGTIYF. CDR3 nucleotide sequence: TGTGCCTGGAGTTGGGAGGGGACCATATATTTT.

The genes are TRBV28 and TRBJ1-4, with D possibly matching TRBD1 (6 bases). V shed 2 bases and J shed 8 bases, with 15 bases lying between them. There are 15 residues in the CDR3. Germline loops: CDR1 MDHEN, CDR2 SYDVKM. Written as DNA, the CDR3 is TGTGCCAGCAGTTTACGGCCCAGGGGACGAGAAAAACTGTTTTTT. It specifies CASSLRPRGREKLFF.

This clone was detected a few times. For the CDR3, the DNA is TGCGCCAGCAGCTGGGGCGGACAGGCCTCGAGAGATACGCAGTATTTT. Amino acid sequence: CASSWGGQASRDTQYF. The chain links TRBV5-1 to TRBJ2-3, with 7 positions matching TRBD1. Per germline, CDR1 SGHRS and CDR2 YFSETQ. V shed 3 bases and J 5 bases; nucleotides not matched to a gene: 12. The CDR3 length is 16 residues.

The CDR3 coding sequence is TGTGCCAGCAGCTTAGGCAGACTTGAAGCTTTCTTT. This translates into CASSLGRLEAFF. This chain uses TRBV11-2 with TRBJ1-1; D remains ambiguous. The germline V gene encodes CDR1 SGHAT and CDR2 FQNNGV. Between the trimmed V and J ends, which lost 1 base and 7 bases, there was a span of 7 bases. CDR3 length equals 12 residues.

The chain carries TRBV7-9 and TRBJ1-3; TRBD1 matches at 7 bases. The CDR3 is 15 amino acids. The junction had 9 bases not matched to a gene; V was cut back by 4 bases and J by 6 bases. Germline loops: CDR1 SEHNR, CDR2 FQNEAQ (reference sequence). CDR3 region: CASSSSGGVANTIYF. CDR3 bases: TGTGCCAGCAGCTCCTCAGGGGGTGTAGCAAACACCATATATTTT.

To note about this clone: The same CDR3 arises from other DNA sequences in this sample as well. V gene TRBV5-1 combines with J gene TRBJ2-3; D is uncertain. Between the trimmed V and J ends, which lost 1 base and 0 bases, there was a span of 6 bases. The CDR3 has 14 residues. Germline V lookup: CDR1 SGHRS, CDR2 YFSETQ. The CDR3 DNA is TGCGCCAGCAGCTTGCTGGCTAGCACAGATACGCAGTATTTT. Protein product: CASSLLASTDTQYF.

V and J are TRBV7-3 and TRBJ2-2; perhaps TRBD1 as D (5 bases). V lost 1 base, J lost 6 bases, and 12 bases lay in between. This CDR3 comprises 15 residues. The V gene's germline CDR1 is SGHTA and CDR2 FQGTGA. The CDR3 DNA is TGTGCCAGCAGCTTAAACCAGGGTGTACCCGGGGAGCTGTTTTTT. It is translated as CASSLNQGVPGELFF.

V gene TRBV30 combines with J gene TRBJ1-6; 7 nucleotides match TRBD1. The CDR3 has 15 amino acids. CDR1 GTSNPN and CDR2 SVGIG come from the germline V gene (reference sequence). V lost 4 bases to trimming and J lost 6 bases; unmatched junction nucleotides: 9. The CDR3 reads CAWTPLQGRNSPLHF. CDR3 nucleotide sequence: TGTGCCTGGACGCCCTTACAGGGGCGTAATTCACCCCTCCACTTT. The whole variable domain, remainder taken from reference TRBV30 and TRBJ1-6, is SQTIHQWPATLVQPVGSPLSLECTVEGTSNPNLYWYRQAAGRGLQLLFYSVGIGQISSEVPQNLSASRPQDRQFILSSKKLLLSDSGFYLCAWTPLQGRNSPLHFGNGTRLTVT.

Only one count was recorded for this clone. This chain links TRBV30 with TRBJ1-2, with D hard to call. CDR1 GTSNPN and CDR2 SVGIG come from the germline V gene (reference sequence). This CDR3 contains 13 residues. V was pared by 3 bases and J by 6 bases, with 14 bases between. CDR3 in DNA: TGTGCCTGGAGGGAGCCGGGATCGCATGGCTACACCTTC. Amino acids: CAWREPGSHGYTF.

The rearrangement uses TRBV19 and TRBJ1-2, with 11 bases aligning to TRBD1. This CDR3 has 15 residues. Per the germline V gene, CDR1 is LNHDA and CDR2 is SQIVND (reference sequence). The ends lost 3 bases at V and 4 bases at J; junction bases unmatched: 4. CDR3 sequence (DNA): TGTGCCAGTAGTATGGGAGGGACAGGGGGCTATGGCTACACCTTC. Translated, it gives CASSMGGTGGYGYTF.